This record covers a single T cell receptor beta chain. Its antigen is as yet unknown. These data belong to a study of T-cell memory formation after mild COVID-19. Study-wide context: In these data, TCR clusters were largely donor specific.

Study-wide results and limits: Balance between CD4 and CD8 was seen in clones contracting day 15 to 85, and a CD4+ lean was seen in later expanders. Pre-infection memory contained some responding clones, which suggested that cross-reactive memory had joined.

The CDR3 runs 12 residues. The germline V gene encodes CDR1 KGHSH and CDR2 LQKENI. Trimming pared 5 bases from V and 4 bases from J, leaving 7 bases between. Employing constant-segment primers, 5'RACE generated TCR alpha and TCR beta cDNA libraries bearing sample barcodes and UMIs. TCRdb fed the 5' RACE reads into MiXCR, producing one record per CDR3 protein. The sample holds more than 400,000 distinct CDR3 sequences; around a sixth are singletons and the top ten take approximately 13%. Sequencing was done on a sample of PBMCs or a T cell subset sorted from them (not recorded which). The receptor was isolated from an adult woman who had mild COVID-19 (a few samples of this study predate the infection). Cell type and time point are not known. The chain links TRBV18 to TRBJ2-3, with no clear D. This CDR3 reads CASSASADTQYF. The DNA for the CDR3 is TGTGCCAGCTCAGCTTCGGCAGATACGCAGTATTTT. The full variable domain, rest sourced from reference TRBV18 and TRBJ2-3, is NAGVMQNPRHLVRRRGQEARLRCSPMKGHSHVYWYRQLPEEGLKFMVYLQKENIIDESGMPKERFSAEFPKEGPSILRIQQVVRGDSAAYFCASSASADTQYFGPGTRLTVL.